Each of the 2 T cell receptor beta chains below was sequenced from the same sample in a study of cytomegalovirus exposure and HLA in healthy donors. Only in-frame clones appear in the TCRdb table, and some are missing; sequencing was by immunoSEQ multiplex PCR. Of roughly 170,000 clones in the sample, 84% were seen once. The sample taken for sequencing was PBMCs. Every receptor here comes from a woman younger than 35 in good health and CMV-seropositive.

The sample holds one count of this clone. V is TRBV9 and J is TRBJ2-5; a weak D match, TRBD1 (6 bases). Trimming pared 0 bases from V and 5 bases from J, leaving 11 bases between. The germline V gene encodes CDR1 SGDLS and CDR2 YYNGEE. The CDR3 has 14 residues. Written as DNA, the CDR3 is TGTGCCAGCAGCGTAGAAGGGGGTTGGGAGACCCAGTACTTC. It codes for CASSVEGGWETQYF.

The chain joins TRBV29-1 to TRBJ2-1; the match to TRBD2 covers 11 bases. The CDR3 runs 17 residues. In germline, CDR1 is SQVTM, CDR2 ANQGSEA. Trimming at V came to 5 bases and at J to 8 bases, leaving 17 bases not matched to a gene. The CDR3 sequence is CSVSGTSGQGPHDEQFF. The CDR3 DNA reads as TGCAGCGTTTCCGGGACTAGCGGACAAGGCCCCCACGATGAGCAGTTCTTC.